Listed below are T cell receptor beta chains from one sample, sequenced in a study of cytomegalovirus exposure and HLA in healthy donors. TCRdb's copy holds only in-frame clones and misses some; the assay was immunoSEQ multiplex PCR. This sample carries 90,000 to 100,000 clones, 60% to 80% of them seen once, and the ten largest clones take roughly 1.2%. The sequenced material came from PBMCs. The receptors derive from a female donor in good health and CMV-seronegative. CDR3s include the opening cysteine and the closing phenylalanine or tryptophan. A D gene is named only where the DNA matches it firmly. A row's size may be missing; if present it is once, few, many or a size class.

clone_size j_call v_call d_call cdr3_nt cdr3_aa
. TRBJ2-1 TRBV7-9 . TGTGCCAGCAGCCCTCGGGAGTTTTCCTACAATGAGCAGTTCTTC CASSPREFSYNEQFF
. TRBJ2-7 TRBV6-6 . TGTGCCAGCAGTTACTCGACACTCTCCTACGAGCAGTACTTC CASSYSTLSYEQYF
. TRBJ2-7 TRBV28 . TGTGCCAGCAGTTCCCGGTTAGAGGCCTACGAGCAGTACTTC CASSSRLEAYEQYF
. TRBJ1-2 TRBV14 . TGTGCCAGCAGCCAAACCTCCGGAGATGGCTACACCTTC CASSQTSGDGYTF
. TRBJ2-7 TRBV11-3 . TGTGCCAGCAGCTCGACAGTAGGGCCCACCCACGCATCCTACGAGCAGTACTTC CASSSTVGPTHASYEQYF
. TRBJ1-5 TRBV30 . TGTGCCTGGTCGGGGGATGGCAATCAGCCCCAGCATTTT CAWSGDGNQPQHF
. TRBJ1-1 TRBV28 TRBD1 TGTGCCAGCAGATTTAGTACCGGACAGGGGAACACTGAAGCTTTCTTT CASRFSTGQGNTEAFF
. TRBJ2-3 TRBV14 . TGTGCCAGCAGCCAAGGCCCGTGGGGTAGCGGAGGCGCTAGGGCCACAGATACGCAGTATTTT CASSQGPWGSGGARATDTQYF
. TRBJ2-1 TRBV5-4 TRBD2 TGTGCCAGCTTCCGGCGGGGGACCTCATACAATGAGCAGTTCTTC CASFRRGTSYNEQFF
. TRBJ2-2 TRBV6-4 . TGTGCCAGCGCACAGGGATTTGGTACCGGGGAGCTGTTTTTT CASAQGFGTGELFF
. TRBJ1-1 TRBV9 . TGTGCCAGCAGCCCCGAGGACACTCTCACTGAAGCTTTCTTT CASSPEDTLTEAFF
. TRBJ1-6 TRBV6-5 TRBD1 TGTGCCAGCAGTTACAACAGGGGGAATTCACCCCTCCACTTT CASSYNRGNSPLHF
. TRBJ1-1 TRBV19 TRBD1 TGTGCCAGTAGTAGTACAGGGGGCAACACTGAAGCTTTCTTT CASSSTGGNTEAFF
. TRBJ1-1 TRBV10-3 . TGTGCCATCAGTGAGGGACATTTTACCACTGAAGCTTTCTTT CAISEGHFTTEAFF
once TRBJ2-7 TRBV28 TRBD2 TGTGCCAGCAGCTCCCCGGGACTAGCCCTCTTCTCCTACGAGCAGTACTTC CASSSPGLALFSYEQYF
. TRBJ2-3 TRBV28 TRBD2 TGTGCCAGCAGTTTACCAACCTTACCCCCGAGCGGGGGCCTTAGCACAGATACGCAGTATTTT CASSLPTLPPSGGLSTDTQYF
medium-sized TRBJ1-1 TRBV5-6 . TGTGCCAGCAGCTTGGTTTTGGCGGATGAAGCTTTCTTT CASSLVLADEAFF
. TRBJ1-1 TRBV4-3 . TGCGCCAGCAGCCAACTCCATCAGGGGTACACTGAAGCTTTCTTT CASSQLHQGYTEAFF
. TRBJ1-1 TRBV7-9 . TGTGCCAGCCCTAGCCCATCCGGAGGGGCTTTCTTT CASPSPSGGAFF
. TRBJ2-3 TRBV6-1 TRBD2 TGTGCCAGCAGTGAAGAAAGCGGGGGTGGTGCAGATACGCAGTATTTT CASSEESGGGADTQYF
. TRBJ1-1 TRBV10-3 . TGTGCCATCAGCCCCACAAACACTGAAGCTTTCTTT CAISPTNTEAFF
. TRBJ1-1 TRBV5-1 TRBD1 TGCGCCAGCAGCAAAGAAAACAGGGGCGCTGAAGCTTTCTTT CASSKENRGAEAFF
few TRBJ2-1 TRBV6-4 TRBD1 TGTGCCAGCAGTGATAACCCCGTAGGGACAGGGGGCAATGAGCAGTTCTTC CASSDNPVGTGGNEQFF
. TRBJ2-3 TRBV11-2 TRBD2 TGTGCCAGCAGCACTAGACTAGCGGGAAGTGTTACGCAGTATTTT CASSTRLAGSVTQYF
. TRBJ2-3 TRBV7-2 . TGTGCCAGCAGTCCTACTAAGGATACGCAGTATTTT CASSPTKDTQYF
. TRBJ2-7 TRBV4-3 . TGCGCCAGCAGCCAAGATTCAGGGTCCTACGAGCAGTACTTC CASSQDSGSYEQYF
. TRBJ2-7 TRBV28 . TGTGCCAGCAGTTTAGGCCCTCAGGAGGGAAGGTACGAGCAGTACTTC CASSLGPQEGRYEQYF
. TRBJ1-2 TRBV6-1 . TGTGCCAGCAGTGCACAGGGCATGCATGGCTACACCTTC CASSAQGMHGYTF
. TRBJ1-1 TRBV30 . TGTGCCTGGTCCCACGGGGGGAACACTGAAGCTTTCTTT CAWSHGGNTEAFF
few TRBJ2-7 TRBV5-4 . TGTGCCAGCAGCTTGGAGCGCTCCTACGAGCAGTACTTC CASSLERSYEQYF
. TRBJ1-1 TRBV7-2 . TGTGCCAGCAGCTTAGTTTCCGGGGACACTGAAGCTTTCTTT CASSLVSGDTEAFF
. TRBJ2-2 TRBV27 . TGTGCCAGCTATAAGTCGGACACCGGGGAGCTGTTTTTT CASYKSDTGELFF
once TRBJ2-3 TRBV13 TRBD2 TGTGCCAGCAGCTTACTAGCGGGGGGGTTCACAGATACGCAGTATTTT CASSLLAGGFTDTQYF
few TRBJ1-5 TRBV28 . TGTGCCACCCTAGACAGTCCCACAAATCAGCCCCAGCATTTT CATLDSPTNQPQHF
few TRBJ1-2 TRBV5-1 TRBD1 TGCGCCAGCAGCCTACGGGACAGCGCCGAGGGCTACACCTTC CASSLRDSAEGYTF
. TRBJ2-1 TRBV4-3 TRBD2 TGCGCCAGCAGCCAAGCGGCGCTGCGGGGGGGCGTGGTTGAGCAGTTCTTC CASSQAALRGGVVEQFF
. TRBJ1-5 TRBV11-2 TRBD1 TGTGCCAGCAGCCCGGGACAGGGGGGTTATCAGCCCCAGCATTTT CASSPGQGGYQPQHF
. TRBJ2-7 TRBV2 . TGTGCCAGCAGTACTCGACCGGTGCAGGAAGAGCAGTACTTC CASSTRPVQEEQYF
few TRBJ1-2 TRBV28 . TGTGCCAGCAGCCCTATTGGGGCGCGGGGCTACACCTTC CASSPIGARGYTF
few TRBJ2-1 TRBV7-9 . TGTGCCAGCAGCTTAACGAGGAATGAGCAGTTCTTC CASSLTRNEQFF
. TRBJ1-2 TRBV27 . TGTGCCAGCAGTTTGGGTAGAGGGTCTTATGGCTACACCTTC CASSLGRGSYGYTF
. TRBJ2-1 TRBV5-4 TRBD1 TGTGCCAGCAGACGTGGGACAGGGGAGTACAATGAGCAGTTCTTC CASRRGTGEYNEQFF
. TRBJ2-3 TRBV27 TRBD1 TGTGCCAGCAGTTTGACAGGGGTTTTAGATACGCAGTATTTT CASSLTGVLDTQYF
once TRBJ2-7 TRBV5-6 . TGTGCCAGCAGCTTAGGGGTTAGGGCCGAGCAGTACTTC CASSLGVRAEQYF
once TRBJ1-6 TRBV19 . TGTGCCAGTACGGGGAGCTCCTATAATTCACCCCTCCACTTT CASTGSSYNSPLHF
. TRBJ2-3 TRBV6-5 TRBD2 TGTGCCAGCAGCCCCGAAACGGGACTAGCTACGCAGTATTTT CASSPETGLATQYF
. TRBJ2-7 TRBV6-5 TRBD1 TGTGCCAGCAGACCGGACAGGAGCCAGGAGCAGTACTTC CASRPDRSQEQYF
. TRBJ2-5 TRBV11-2 TRBD1 TGTGCCAGCAGAGAACTCAGGGGGCGTTCTAGCAACCAAGAGACCCAGTACTTC CASRELRGRSSNQETQYF
few TRBJ2-2 TRBV6-1 TRBD2 TGTGCCAGCAGTGAAGGCGGACTAGCACACACCGGGGAGCTGTTTTTT CASSEGGLAHTGELFF
. TRBJ2-6 TRBV11-2 . TGTGCCAGCAGCTTAGCAGGGGCAGGTGGGGCCAACGTCCTGACTTTC CASSLAGAGGANVLTF
. TRBJ2-1 TRBV29-1 TRBD2 TGCAGCGTTGATCGGCGGGGGTCCTACAATGAGCAGTTCTTC CSVDRRGSYNEQFF
. TRBJ2-5 TRBV9 TRBD2 TGTGCCAGCAGCGCGGGACTAGCGGATCAAGAGACCCAGTACTTC CASSAGLADQETQYF
once TRBJ2-2 TRBV28 . TGTGCCACAGGGGGGTTTCGCACCGGGGAGCTGTTTTTT CATGGFRTGELFF
. TRBJ2-5 TRBV19 . TGTGCCAGTAGCCGAGGACAGCCGCAAGAGACCCAGTACTTC CASSRGQPQETQYF